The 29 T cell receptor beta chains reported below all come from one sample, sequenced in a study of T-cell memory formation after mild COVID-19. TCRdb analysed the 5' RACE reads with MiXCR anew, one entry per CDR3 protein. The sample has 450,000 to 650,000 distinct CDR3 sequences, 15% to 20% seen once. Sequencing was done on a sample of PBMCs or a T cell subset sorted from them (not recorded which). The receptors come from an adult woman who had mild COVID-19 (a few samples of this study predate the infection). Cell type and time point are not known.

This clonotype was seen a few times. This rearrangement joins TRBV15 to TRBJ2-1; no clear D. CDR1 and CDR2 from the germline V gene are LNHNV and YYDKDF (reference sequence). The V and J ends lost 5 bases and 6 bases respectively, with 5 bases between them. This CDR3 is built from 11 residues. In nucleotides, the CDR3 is TGTGCCACCAGCGGGCTCAATGAGCAGTTCTTC. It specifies CATSGLNEQFF.

The DNA for the CDR3 is TGTGCCAGCAGCCCCTTGGGACTAGCGGTAAACACCGGGGAGCTGTTTTTT. Protein sequence: CASSPLGLAVNTGELFF. The chain couples TRBV12-3 or TRBV12-4 to TRBJ2-2; 11 positions agree with TRBD2. The CDR3 sequence is 17 residues long. J was trimmed by 2 bases and V by 6 bases; bases with no gene match: 8.

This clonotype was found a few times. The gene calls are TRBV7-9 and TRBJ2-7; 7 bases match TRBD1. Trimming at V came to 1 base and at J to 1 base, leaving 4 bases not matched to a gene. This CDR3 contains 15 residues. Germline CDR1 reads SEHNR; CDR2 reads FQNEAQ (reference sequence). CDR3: CASSLVTGQSYEQYF. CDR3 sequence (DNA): TGTGCCAGCAGCTTAGTTACGGGACAGTCCTACGAGCAGTACTTC. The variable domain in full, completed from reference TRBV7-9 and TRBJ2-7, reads DTGVSQNPRHKITKRGQNVTFRCDPISEHNRLYWYRQTLGQGPEFLTYFQNEAQLEKSRLLSDRFSAERPKGSFSTLEIQRTEQGDSAMYLCASSLVTGQSYEQYFGPGTRLTVT.

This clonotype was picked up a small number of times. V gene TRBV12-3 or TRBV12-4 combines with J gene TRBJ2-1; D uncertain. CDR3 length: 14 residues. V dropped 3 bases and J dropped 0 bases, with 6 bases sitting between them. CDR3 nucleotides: TGTGCCAGCAGTTTGCGGATCTCCTACAATGAGCAGTTCTTC. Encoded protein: CASSLRISYNEQFF.

The DNA of the CDR3 is TGTGCCAGCAACAATCCTTACGAGCAGTACTTC. Translation gives CASNNPYEQYF. This chain uses TRBV28 with TRBJ2-7, with D unresolved. The CDR3 length is 11 residues. Trimming removed 7 bases from V and 4 bases from J, with 8 bases in between. From germline, CDR1 is MDHEN and CDR2 SYDVKM.

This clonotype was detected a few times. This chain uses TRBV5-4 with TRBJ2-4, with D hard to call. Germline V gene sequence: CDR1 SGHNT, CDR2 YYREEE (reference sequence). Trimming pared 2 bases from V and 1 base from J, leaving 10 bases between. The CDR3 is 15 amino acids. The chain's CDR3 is CASSFGLGAKNIQYF. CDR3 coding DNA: TGTGCCAGCAGCTTCGGGCTCGGTGCCAAAAACATTCAGTACTTC. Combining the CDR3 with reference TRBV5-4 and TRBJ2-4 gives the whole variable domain ETGVTQSPTHLIKTRGQQVTLRCSSQSGHNTVSWYQQALGQGPQFIFQYYREEENGRGNFPPRFSGLQFPNYSSELNVNALELDDSALYLCASSFGLGAKNIQYFGAGTRLSVL.

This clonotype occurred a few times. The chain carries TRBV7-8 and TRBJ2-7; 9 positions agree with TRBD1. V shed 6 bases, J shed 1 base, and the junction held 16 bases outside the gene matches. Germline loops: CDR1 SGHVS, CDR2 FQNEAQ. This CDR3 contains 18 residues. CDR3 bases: TGTGCCAGCAGATTTAACAGGGGGCTCACGGAGGGATCCTACGAGCAGTACTTC. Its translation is CASRFNRGLTEGSYEQYF. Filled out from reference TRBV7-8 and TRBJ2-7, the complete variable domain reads GAGVSQSPRYKVAKRGQDVALRCDPISGHVSLFWYQQALGQGPEFLTYFQNEAQLDKSGLPSDRFFAERPEGSVSTLKIQRTQQEDSAVYLCASRFNRGLTEGSYEQYFGPGTRLTVT.

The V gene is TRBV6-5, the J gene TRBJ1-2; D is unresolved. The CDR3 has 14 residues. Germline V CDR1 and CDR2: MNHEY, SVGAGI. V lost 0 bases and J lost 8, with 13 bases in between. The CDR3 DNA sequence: TGTGCCAGCAGTTACTCCCCCGGGCAAAGGGGCTACACCTTC. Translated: CASSYSPGQRGYTF.

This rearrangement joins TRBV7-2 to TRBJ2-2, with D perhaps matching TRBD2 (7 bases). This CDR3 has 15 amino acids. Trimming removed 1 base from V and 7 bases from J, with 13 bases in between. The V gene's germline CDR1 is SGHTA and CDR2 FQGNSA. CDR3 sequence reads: CASSLERGGIGELFF. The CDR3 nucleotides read TGTGCCAGCAGCTTAGAGAGGGGGGGCATCGGGGAGCTGTTTTTT.

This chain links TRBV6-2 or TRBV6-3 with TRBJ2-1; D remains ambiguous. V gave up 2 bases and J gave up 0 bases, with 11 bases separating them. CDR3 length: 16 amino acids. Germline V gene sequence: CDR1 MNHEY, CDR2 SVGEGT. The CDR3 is CASSYKTPLSYNEQFF. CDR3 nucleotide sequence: TGTGCCAGCAGTTACAAGACACCTCTCTCCTACAATGAGCAGTTCTTC.

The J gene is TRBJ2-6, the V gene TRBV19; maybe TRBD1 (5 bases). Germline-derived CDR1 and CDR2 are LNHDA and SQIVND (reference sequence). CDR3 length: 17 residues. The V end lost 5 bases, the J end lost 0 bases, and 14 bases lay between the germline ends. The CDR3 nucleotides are TGTGCCAGTAGTCCTTCCGCGACAGTCTCTGGGGCCAACGTCCTGACTTTC. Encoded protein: CASSPSATVSGANVLTF.

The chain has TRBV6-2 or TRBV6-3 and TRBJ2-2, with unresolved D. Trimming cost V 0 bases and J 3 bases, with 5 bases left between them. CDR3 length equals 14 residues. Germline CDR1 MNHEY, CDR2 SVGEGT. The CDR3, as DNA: TGTGCCAGCAGTTACTCAGCAGACACCGGGGAGCTGTTTTTT. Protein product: CASSYSADTGELFF.

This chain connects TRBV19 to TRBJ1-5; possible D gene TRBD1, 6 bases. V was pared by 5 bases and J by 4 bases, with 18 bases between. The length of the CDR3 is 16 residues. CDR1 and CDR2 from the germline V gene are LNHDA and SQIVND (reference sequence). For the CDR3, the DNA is TGTGCCAGTAGTTCCTCCAGGGGTTTCGGAAATCAGCCCCAGCATTTT. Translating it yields CASSSSRGFGNQPQHF.

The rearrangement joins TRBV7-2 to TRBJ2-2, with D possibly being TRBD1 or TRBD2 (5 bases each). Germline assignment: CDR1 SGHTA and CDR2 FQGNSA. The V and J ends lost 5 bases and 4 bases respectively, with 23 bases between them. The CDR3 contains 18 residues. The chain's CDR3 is CASSVGVRVRMGTGELFF. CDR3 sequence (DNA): TGTGCCAGCAGCGTAGGGGTGAGGGTCAGAATGGGCACCGGGGAGCTGTTTTTT.

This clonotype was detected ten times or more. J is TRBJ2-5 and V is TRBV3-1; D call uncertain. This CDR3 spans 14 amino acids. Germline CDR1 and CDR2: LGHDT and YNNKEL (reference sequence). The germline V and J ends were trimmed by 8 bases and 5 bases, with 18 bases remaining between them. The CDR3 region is CASSIRQKGETQYF. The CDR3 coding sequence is TGTGCCAGCTCGATAAGACAAAAAGGGGAGACCCAGTACTTC.

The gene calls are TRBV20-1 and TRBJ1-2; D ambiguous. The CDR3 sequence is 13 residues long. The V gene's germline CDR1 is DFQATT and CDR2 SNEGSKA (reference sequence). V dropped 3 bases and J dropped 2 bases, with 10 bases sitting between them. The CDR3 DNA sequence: TGCAGTGCTAGTCCCTCGGGCAACTATGGCTACACCTTC. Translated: CSASPSGNYGYTF.

The CDR3 DNA reads TGTGCCAGCAGTGGCGGGGGGGTAAGCAATCAGCCCCAGCATTTT. It codes for CASSGGGVSNQPQHF. The rearrangement links TRBV6-5 to TRBJ1-5; TRBD1 is a possible D gene (5 bases). V was trimmed by 5 bases and J by 1 base, leaving 12 bases between them. The germline V gene has CDR1 MNHEY and CDR2 SVGAGI. This CDR3 spans 15 amino acids.

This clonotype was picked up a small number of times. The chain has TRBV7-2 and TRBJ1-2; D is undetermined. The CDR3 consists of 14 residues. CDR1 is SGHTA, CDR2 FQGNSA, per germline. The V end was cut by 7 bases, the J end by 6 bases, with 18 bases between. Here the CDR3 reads CASTQPGRSNGYTF. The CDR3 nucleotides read TGTGCCAGCACCCAACCGGGGAGGTCCAATGGCTACACCTTC.

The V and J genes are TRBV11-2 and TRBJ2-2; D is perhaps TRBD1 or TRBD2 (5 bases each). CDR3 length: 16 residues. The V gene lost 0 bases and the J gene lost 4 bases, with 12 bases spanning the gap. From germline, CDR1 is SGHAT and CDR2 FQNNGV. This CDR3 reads CASSLDHWGPTGELFF. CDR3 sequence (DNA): TGTGCCAGCAGCTTAGATCACTGGGGACCCACCGGGGAGCTGTTTTTT.

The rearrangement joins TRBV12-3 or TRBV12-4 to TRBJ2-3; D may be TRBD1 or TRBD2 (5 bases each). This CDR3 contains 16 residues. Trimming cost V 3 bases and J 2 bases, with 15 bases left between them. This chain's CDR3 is CASSFYIGGPTDTQYF. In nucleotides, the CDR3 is TGTGCCAGCAGTTTCTATATTGGGGGACCCACAGATACGCAGTATTTT.

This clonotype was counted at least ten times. The CDR3 region has the DNA TGTGCCAGCAGTCGAGAAGTAAACACTGAAGCTTTCTTT. This translates into CASSREVNTEAFF. V and J are TRBV6-4 and TRBJ1-1; D is unclear. The CDR3 has 13 amino acids. Germline-derived CDR1 and CDR2 are MRHNA and SNTAGT. V lost 5 bases and J lost 2, with 9 bases in between.

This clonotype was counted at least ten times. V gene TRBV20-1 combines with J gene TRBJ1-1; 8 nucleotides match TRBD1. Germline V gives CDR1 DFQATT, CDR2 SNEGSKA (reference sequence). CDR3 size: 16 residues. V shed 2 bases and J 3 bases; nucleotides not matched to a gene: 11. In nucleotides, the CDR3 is TGCAGTGCTAGATGGCAGGGGGCAATCCGGGACACTGAAGCTTTCTTT. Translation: CSARWQGAIRDTEAFF.

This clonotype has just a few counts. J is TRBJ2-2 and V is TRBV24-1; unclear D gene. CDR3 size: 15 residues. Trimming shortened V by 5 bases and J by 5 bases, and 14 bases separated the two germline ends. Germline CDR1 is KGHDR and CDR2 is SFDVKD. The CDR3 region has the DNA TGTGCCACCAGTGGCGTGAACAAAGAAACCGGGGAGCTGTTTTTT. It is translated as CATSGVNKETGELFF.

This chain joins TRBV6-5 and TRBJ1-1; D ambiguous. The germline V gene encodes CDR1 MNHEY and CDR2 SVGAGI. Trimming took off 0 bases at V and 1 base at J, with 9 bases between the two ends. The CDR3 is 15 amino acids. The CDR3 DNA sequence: TGTGCCAGCAGTTACTCTCGCCAGGAGAACACTGAAGCTTTCTTT. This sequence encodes CASSYSRQENTEAFF.

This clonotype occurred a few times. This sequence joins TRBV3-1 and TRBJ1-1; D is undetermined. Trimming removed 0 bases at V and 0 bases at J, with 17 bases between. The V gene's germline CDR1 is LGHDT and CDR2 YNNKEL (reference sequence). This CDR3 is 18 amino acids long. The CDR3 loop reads CASSQESRVFAMNTEAFF. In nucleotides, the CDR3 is TGTGCCAGCAGCCAAGAGTCGCGAGTTTTTGCCATGAACACTGAAGCTTTCTTT.

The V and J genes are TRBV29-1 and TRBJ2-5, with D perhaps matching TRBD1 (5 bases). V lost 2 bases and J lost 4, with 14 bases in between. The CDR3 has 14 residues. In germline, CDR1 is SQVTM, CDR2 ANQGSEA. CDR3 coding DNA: TGCAGCGTTGAAAGGTCTGCAGGGCCAGAGACCCAGTACTTC. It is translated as CSVERSAGPETQYF.

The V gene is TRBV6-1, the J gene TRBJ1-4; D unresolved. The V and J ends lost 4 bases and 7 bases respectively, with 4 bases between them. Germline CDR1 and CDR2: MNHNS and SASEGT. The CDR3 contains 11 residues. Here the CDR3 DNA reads TGTGCCAGCAGTGGTAGTGAAAAACTGTTTTTT. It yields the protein CASSGSEKLFF.

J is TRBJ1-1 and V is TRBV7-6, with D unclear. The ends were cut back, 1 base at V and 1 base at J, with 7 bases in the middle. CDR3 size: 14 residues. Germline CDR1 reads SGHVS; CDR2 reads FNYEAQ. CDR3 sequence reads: CASSLGWENTEAFF. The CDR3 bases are TGTGCCAGCAGCTTAGGTTGGGAGAACACTGAAGCTTTCTTT.

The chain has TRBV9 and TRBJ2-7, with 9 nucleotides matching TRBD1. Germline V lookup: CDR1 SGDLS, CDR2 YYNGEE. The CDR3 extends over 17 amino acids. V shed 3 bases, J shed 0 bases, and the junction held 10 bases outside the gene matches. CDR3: CASSASAGTGFSYEQYF. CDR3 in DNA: TGTGCCAGCAGCGCGAGCGCCGGGACAGGGTTCTCCTACGAGCAGTACTTC.